The text below deals with one T cell receptor beta chain. These data originate in a study of shared T cell receptors in the human thymus. TCRdb keeps only in-frame clones here, not all; method: immunoSEQ multiplex PCR. The sample has 720,000 or so clones, 70% to 90% seen once. From germline, CDR1 is LGHNA and CDR2 YSLEER. CDR3 length: 12 amino acids. V was pared by 0 bases and J by 11 bases, with 11 bases between. The same data also went into a second study, on human thymus T cells. That work contributes: Resections were taken during corrective heart surgery, and the thymus tissue came from these. Repertoires from thymus and blood appeared to show biased V and J gene usage.

This sequence joins TRBV4-3 and TRBJ2-7, with a weak D call TRBD2 (5 bases). Material for sequencing was thymocytes. This TCR derives from a girl under three years old with a congenital heart defect. In DNA, the CDR3 is TGCGCCAGCAGCCAAGATGGGCAGGAGGAGTACTTC. As protein: CASSQDGQEEYF.